Listed below are T cell receptor beta chains from one sample, sequenced in a study of cytomegalovirus exposure and HLA in healthy donors. Profiling relied on immunoSEQ multiplex PCR, and the TCRdb table lists in-frame clones only, not all of them. The table includes 200,000 to 300,000 clones, about four fifths detected once. The specimen sequenced was PBMCs. These TCRs come from a woman aged 40 to 55 in good health and CMV-seropositive. CDR3s include the opening cysteine and the closing phenylalanine or tryptophan. The D gene is left open where the match is weak. Only some rows state a clone size, as once, few, many or a class for expanded clones.

J gene,clone size,D gene,V gene,CDR3 DNA,CDR3 protein
TRBJ2-7,.,.,TRBV19,TGTGCCAGTAGTATTAGTGGGCAGGCCGCCTACGAGCAGTACTTC,CASSISGQAAYEQYF
TRBJ2-3,.,.,TRBV4-2,TGTGCCAGCAGCCGACAGCTGCCAGATACGCAGTATTTT,CASSRQLPDTQYF
TRBJ2-3,.,.,TRBV19,TGTGCCAGTAGTATCCGACAGGCAACTAGCACAGATACGCAGTATTTT,CASSIRQATSTDTQYF
TRBJ2-2,few,.,TRBV4-1,TGCGCCAGCAGCCAGAGAGTCCCTCGGCAGGGCGTCACCGGGGAGCTGTTTTTT,CASSQRVPRQGVTGELFF
TRBJ2-1,.,TRBD2,TRBV11-3,TGTGCCAGCAGCTTTAGACTAGCGGGAGGGAATGAGCAGTTCTTC,CASSFRLAGGNEQFF
TRBJ2-1,.,TRBD2,TRBV5-1,TGCGCCAGCAGCGGGGGACTAGCGGGCGGTTCCGACAATGAGCAGTTCTTC,CASSGGLAGGSDNEQFF
TRBJ2-5,.,.,TRBV2,TGTGCCAGCAGACAGGACAATACCCAAGAGACCCAGTACTTC,CASRQDNTQETQYF
TRBJ2-1,.,.,TRBV6-1,TGTGCCAGCAGTGAGCCAGGGGGGATTTACAATGAGCAGTTCTTC,CASSEPGGIYNEQFF
TRBJ1-5,.,TRBD1,TRBV19,TGTGCCAGTAGTACAGGGGGTGCTCAGCCCCAGCATTTT,CASSTGGAQPQHF
TRBJ2-2,.,TRBD1,TRBV18,TGTGCCAGCTCACCTTCGGTTACAGGGGCGAACACCGGGGAGCTGTTTTTT,CASSPSVTGANTGELFF
TRBJ2-5,once,TRBD1,TRBV5-4,TGTGCCAGCAGCCCGGGACAGGGGGCCCGGGAGACCCAGTACTTC,CASSPGQGARETQYF
TRBJ1-2,.,.,TRBV7-9,TGTGCCAGCAGCTTAGAGCGGGGGGCTGGTCACTATGGCTACACCTTC,CASSLERGAGHYGYTF
TRBJ2-2,.,.,TRBV29-1,TGCAGCGCGATCCTCGGGACCGGGGAGCTGTTTTTT,CSAILGTGELFF
TRBJ2-7,.,.,TRBV6-6,TGTGCCAGCCTTAACAGTCCAAGCTCCTACGAGCAGTACTTC,CASLNSPSSYEQYF
TRBJ2-5,.,.,TRBV6-1,TGTGCCGGAACTAGTGGTGAGACCCAGTACTTC,CAGTSGETQYF
TRBJ2-7,.,TRBD2,TRBV18,TGTGCCAGCTCACCCCGAGCGGGAAGCTCCTACGAGCAGTACTTC,CASSPRAGSSYEQYF
TRBJ2-3,.,TRBD1,TRBV7-9,TGTGCCAGCAGCTTCGATCAGGACAGGATGTTGGATACGCAGTATTTT,CASSFDQDRMLDTQYF
TRBJ2-1,.,TRBD2,TRBV2,TGTGCCAGCAGCGTAGCGGGAGCGGTGGGTGAGCAGTTCTTC,CASSVAGAVGEQFF